This TCR beta chain was sequenced in a study of Tregs in tolerant kidney transplant recipients. Regarding the study as a whole: No direct test of biological reproducibility was done here. Donor-specific Treg expansion exceeded global Treg expansion in tolerant patients, suggesting antigen drive.

The method was immunoSEQ multiplex PCR; TCRdb's version includes in-frame clones alone and lacks a portion of them. The repertoire holds tens of thousands of clones, with about 90% as singletons. The nonmyeloablative bone marrow transplants came from related graft donors, with transient mixed chimerism. Unstimulated regulatory T cells (CD4+CD25+CD127-), CD4+CD25- non-regulatory cells, CD4 and CD8 cells were FACS-sorted from thawed PBMCs. As regards this clone: What it recognizes is unknown.

CDR1 is MNHNS and CDR2 is SASEGT in the germline V gene. The CDR3 consists of 15 residues. Trimming pared 3 bases from V and 2 bases from J, leaving 14 bases between. Here the sequenced sample was CD8+ T cells from blood (PBMCs), taken 24 months after the transplant. This receptor was obtained from a human patient who received a combined kidney and bone marrow transplant. Some T cells may have originated in the graft donor. V is TRBV6-1 and J is TRBJ2-7; perhaps TRBD1 as D (6 bases). Written as DNA, the CDR3 is TGTGCCAGCAGTGAGAGACAGGTCTCAACCTACGAGCAGTACTTC. Its protein product is CASSERQVSTYEQYF.